The 16 T cell receptor beta chains reported below all come from one sample, sequenced in a study of cytotoxic CD8 clonotypes in ibrutinib-treated CLL. Clones were read by immunoSEQ multiplex PCR, and TCRdb kept only the in-frame ones, dropping some. The sample has approximately 70,000 clones, 75% to 95% seen once. The sample in question was PBMCs, obtained after 12 months of ibrutinib treatment. These receptors were taken from a human donor with chronic lymphocytic leukemia.

The genes are TRBV5-1 and TRBJ1-1, with TRBD1 matching 7 bases. Losses at the gene ends were 4 bases for V and 2 bases for J; bases not matched to a gene: 11. The CDR3 extends over 16 amino acids. Germline V gene lookup returns CDR1 SGHRS and CDR2 YFSETQ. CDR3 amino acids: CASSLDGTDLNTEAFF. Written as DNA, the CDR3 is TGCGCCAGCAGCCTAGACGGGACAGATTTAAACACTGAAGCTTTCTTT.

The genes are TRBV27 and TRBJ2-1; D might be TRBD2 (6 bases). CDR1 MNHEY and CDR2 SMNVEV come from the germline V gene (reference sequence). The CDR3 consists of 17 residues. The V end lost 5 bases, the J end lost 4 bases, and 21 bases lay between the germline ends. The CDR3 bases are TGTGCCAGCAGTCCCACCTGGGGGGAGGCCCGATACAATGAGCAGTTCTTC. This translates into CASSPTWGEARYNEQFF.

This chain joins TRBV28 and TRBJ1-2; D not certain. In germline, CDR1 is MDHEN, CDR2 SYDVKM. Trimming removed 4 bases at V and 4 bases at J, with 10 bases between. This CDR3 region has 13 residues. The CDR3 here is CASSSTDIYGYTF. In DNA form, the CDR3 reads TGTGCCAGCAGTTCGACCGACATCTATGGCTACACCTTC.

This rearrangement joins TRBV9 to TRBJ2-3, with 12 bases fitting TRBD2. Germline CDR1 reads SGDLS; CDR2 reads YYNGEE. V was clipped by 4 bases and J by 6 bases; unmatched bases: 3. The CDR3 contains 14 residues. CDR3 residues: CASSRLAGDDTQYF. DNA for the CDR3: TGTGCCAGCAGCCGACTAGCGGGAGATGATACGCAGTATTTT.

This clone appeared a single time. The chain is built from TRBV6-1 and TRBJ1-3; D remains ambiguous. Germline loops: CDR1 MNHNS, CDR2 SASEGT. Trimming left V 6 bases short and J 4 bases short, with 10 bases between. The CDR3 has 13 residues. CDR3 coding DNA: TGTGCCAGCAGGGGTTTTAGGGGAAACACCATATATTTT. It specifies CASRGFRGNTIYF.

V and J are TRBV7-2 and TRBJ2-3, with 8 bases lining up with TRBD2. CDR3 length: 16 residues. The trim removed 4 bases at V and 2 bases at J, leaving 8 bases unmatched. The germline gives CDR1 SGHTA, CDR2 FQGNSA. This CDR3 reads CASSSSLAGLTDTQYF. Written as DNA, the CDR3 is TGTGCCAGCAGCTCGTCCTTAGCGGGGCTCACAGATACGCAGTATTTT.

The CDR3 loop is CARSYPPRGNQPQHF. The CDR3 coding sequence is TGTGCCAGAAGCTATCCCCCGAGAGGCAATCAGCCCCAGCATTTT. The V and J genes are TRBV5-3 and TRBJ1-5; D gene unclear. TRBV5-3 is reported as an ORF; its role is uncertain. This CDR3 contains 15 residues. The V end lost 3 bases, the J end lost 2 bases, and 12 bases lay between the germline ends.

This chain uses TRBV28 with TRBJ2-7; D unclear. The CDR3 totals 17 residues. Germline V gene sequence: CDR1 MDHEN, CDR2 SYDVKM. The V gene lost 3 bases and the J gene lost 0 bases, with 18 bases spanning the gap. The CDR3 loop reads CASSFSPGRQSSYEQYF. The DNA for the CDR3 is TGTGCCAGCAGTTTCTCGCCCGGCAGGCAGAGCTCCTACGAGCAGTACTTC.

This chain connects TRBV15 to TRBJ1-2; tentative D call: TRBD1 (5 bases). Trimming removed 1 base from V and 1 base from J, with 19 bases in between. Germline loops: CDR1 LNHNV, CDR2 YYDKDF (reference sequence). CDR3 length: 18 amino acids. The CDR3 DNA sequence: TGTGCCACCAGCAGAGCTGGCAGGGAAGGTTTCTATAACTATGGCTACACCTTC. It specifies CATSRAGREGFYNYGYTF.

The chain combines TRBV18 with TRBJ2-5; TRBD1 is a possible D gene (6 bases). The CDR3 covers 17 residues. The V and J ends lost 5 bases and 0 bases respectively, with 19 bases between them. Germline CDR1 reads KGHSH; CDR2 reads LQKENI. The CDR3 loop is CASSLSLQDRYQETQYF. The CDR3 DNA reads as TGTGCCAGCTCATTAAGCCTACAAGACAGGTACCAAGAGACCCAGTACTTC.

V and J are TRBV6-5 and TRBJ2-1; D might be TRBD1 or TRBD2, each matching 5 bases. The V gene lost 2 bases and the J gene lost 7 bases, with 15 bases spanning the gap. CDR3 length equals 15 residues. Germline V CDR1 and CDR2: MNHEY, SVGAGI. The CDR3 loop reads CASSYKGTRLNEQFF. CDR3 DNA sequence: TGTGCCAGCAGTTACAAAGGGACCAGGTTGAATGAGCAGTTCTTC.

The gene calls are TRBV27 and TRBJ2-7; weak D call: TRBD2 (6 bases). CDR3 length: 16 residues. V dropped 3 bases and J dropped 2 bases, with 17 bases sitting between them. Germline lookup yields CDR1 MNHEY and CDR2 SMNVEV (reference sequence). The CDR3 DNA reads TGTGCCAGCAGTTTGTCGGGACTCCCATTGACCTACGAGCAGTACTTC. Translating it yields CASSLSGLPLTYEQYF.

V gene TRBV6-1 combines with J gene TRBJ2-7; 14 positions match TRBD2. The CDR3 is 16 amino acids. Germline V gene data show CDR1 as MNHNS and CDR2 as SASEGT. V was clipped by 4 bases and J by 6 bases; unmatched bases: 8. The CDR3 spells CASSAFQTSGRAEQYF. For the CDR3, the DNA is TGTGCCAGCAGTGCCTTCCAGACTAGCGGGAGGGCCGAGCAGTACTTC.

This chain links TRBV5-1 with TRBJ2-7; TRBD2 matches 10 bases. After removal of 2 bases from V and 2 bases from J, the junction contained 10 bases not matched to a gene. This CDR3 contains 17 residues. Germline CDR1 reads SGHRS; CDR2 reads YFSETQ. The DNA of the CDR3 is TGCGCCAGCAGCTTAAGTCTAGCGGGAGCCTCCCCCTACGAGCAGTACTTC. Amino acid sequence: CASSLSLAGASPYEQYF. Drawing the rest from reference TRBV5-1 and TRBJ2-7, the complete variable domain is KAGVTQTPRYLIKTRGQQVTLSCSPISGHRSVSWYQQTPGQGLQFLFEYFSETQRNKGNFPGRFSGRQFSNSRSEMNVSTLELGDSALYLCASSLSLAGASPYEQYFGPGTRLTVT.

The chain couples TRBV28 to TRBJ2-1, with D possibly matching TRBD1 (5 bases). From germline, CDR1 is MDHEN and CDR2 SYDVKM. Trimming left V 5 bases short and J 2 bases short, with 25 bases between. This CDR3 contains 19 residues. CDR3 loop: CASSLINHNRQGAYNEQFF. The CDR3 DNA follows: TGTGCCAGCAGTCTAATAAACCATAATCGGCAGGGTGCCTACAATGAGCAGTTCTTC.

The chain combines TRBV19 with TRBJ1-1; 9 bases are a match to TRBD1. The CDR3 is made up of 14 amino acids. Trimming cost V 4 bases and J 3 bases; bases outside gene matches: 3. Germline V gene lookup returns CDR1 LNHDA and CDR2 SQIVND (reference sequence). CDR3 DNA: TGTGCCAGTAGTAGGGACAGGGATTACACTGAAGCTTTCTTT. This encodes CASSRDRDYTEAFF.